This entry lists 2 T cell receptor beta chains sequenced from one sample in a study of regulatory T cells in long-lasting Graves disease. The time point was: newly diagnosed GD, antithyroid drugs for less than 3 months. Preparation of the TCR library used RNA extracted from PBMCs. Combining iRepertoire HTBI primers with Arm-PCR of CDR3 regions, the authors built TCR beta libraries. In TCRdb, the multiplex PCR reads were re-called with MiXCR into one record per CDR3 protein. The data show 250,000 to 300,000 distinct CDR3 sequences, roughly 18% seen once. This sample also appeared in a second study, on T cells in Graves' hyperthyroidism and ophthalmopathy.

The input for sequencing was peripheral blood mononuclear cells (PBMCs), taken at new diagnosis, from a patient treated with antithyroid drugs. Receptors originate from a woman aged 25 to 45 with Graves disease.

This clonotype was observed a handful of times. This chain connects TRBV15 to TRBJ2-1; TRBD2 aligns across 8 bases. CDR1 is LNHNV, CDR2 YYDKDF, per germline (reference sequence). The CDR3 has 14 residues. The V and J ends lost 5 bases and 6 bases, in that order; junction bases with no gene match: 6. CDR3 region: CATSGRGALNEQFF. For the CDR3, the DNA is TGTGCCACCAGCGGGCGGGGGGCACTCAATGAGCAGTTCTTC.

This clonotype was detected ten times or more. V usage is TRBV20-1 and J usage is TRBJ2-1; 10 bases match TRBD2. CDR3 length: 16 residues. Germline CDR1 reads DFQATT; CDR2 reads SNEGSKA (reference sequence). Trimming cost V 4 bases and J 7 bases; bases outside gene matches: 13. CDR3: CSAKNPAGGPGNEQFF. CDR3 nucleotide sequence: TGCAGTGCTAAGAACCCAGCGGGGGGGCCGGGAAATGAGCAGTTCTTC.